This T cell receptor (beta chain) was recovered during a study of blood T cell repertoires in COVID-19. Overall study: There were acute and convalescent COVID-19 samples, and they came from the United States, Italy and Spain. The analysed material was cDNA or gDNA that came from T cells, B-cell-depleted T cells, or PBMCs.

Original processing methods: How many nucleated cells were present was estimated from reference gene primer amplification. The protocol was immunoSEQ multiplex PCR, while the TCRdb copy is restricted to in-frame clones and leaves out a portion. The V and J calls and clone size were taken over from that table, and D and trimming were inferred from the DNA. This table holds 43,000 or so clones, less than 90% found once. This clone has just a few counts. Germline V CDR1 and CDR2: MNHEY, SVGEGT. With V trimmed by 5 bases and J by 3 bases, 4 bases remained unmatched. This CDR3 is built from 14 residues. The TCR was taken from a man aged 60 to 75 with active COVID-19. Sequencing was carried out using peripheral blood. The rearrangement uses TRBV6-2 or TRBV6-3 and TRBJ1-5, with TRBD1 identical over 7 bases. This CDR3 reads CASSDGTANQPQHF. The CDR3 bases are TGTGCCAGCAGTGACGGGACAGCCAATCAGCCCCAGCATTTT.